Shown below are 4 T cell receptor beta chains from a single sample sequenced in a study of cytomegalovirus exposure and HLA in healthy donors. Clones were sequenced by immunoSEQ multiplex PCR, and TCRdb holds only the in-frame ones, with some missing. This sample has roughly 50,000 clones, with 90% found just once. Sample: PBMCs. These receptors were collected from a man between 18 and 35 years old in good health and CMV-seronegative.

The rearrangement joins TRBV28 to TRBJ2-7; TRBD2 is a possible D gene (5 bases). Germline-derived CDR1 and CDR2 are MDHEN and SYDVKM. The V end lost 4 bases, the J end lost 8 bases, and 21 bases lay between the germline ends. The CDR3 extends over 15 amino acids. The CDR3 DNA is TGTGCCAGCAGTTCTCCAGAGGGTTACCTACGACAGCAGTACTTC. It specifies CASSSPEGYLRQQYF.

This clone was counted once. Because the CDR3's place on the DNA is in doubt, the DNA is left out and the CDR3 is given as listed by TCRdb. The J gene is TRBJ2-5, the V gene TRBV6-6; TRBD2, as called in the table, went unchecked against the DNA. The CDR3 is made up of 16 amino acids, end residues included. Looked up from germline, CDR1 is MNHNY and CDR2 is SVGAGI (reference sequence). The chain's CDR3 is CASSSSGLAGRETQYF.

The CDR3 reads CAWKEGVMNTEAFF. CDR3 nucleotides: TGTGCCTGGAAAGAGGGGGTGATGAACACTGAAGCTTTCTTT. The chain links TRBV30 to TRBJ1-1; possible D gene TRBD1, 6 bases. Trimming removed 4 bases from V and 0 bases from J, with 12 bases in between. CDR1 and CDR2 from the germline V gene are GTSNPN and SVGIG (reference sequence). This CDR3 has 14 amino acids.

The rearrangement links TRBV5-1 to TRBJ1-3; TRBD1 might be the D (5 bases). There are 17 residues in the CDR3. V was trimmed by 0 bases and J by 0 bases, leaving 13 bases between them. Looked up from germline, CDR1 is SGHRS and CDR2 is YFSETQ. The CDR3 sequence: CASSLEGVFSSGNTIYF. In nucleotides, the CDR3 is TGCGCCAGCAGCTTGGAAGGGGTGTTCAGCTCTGGAAACACCATATATTTT.